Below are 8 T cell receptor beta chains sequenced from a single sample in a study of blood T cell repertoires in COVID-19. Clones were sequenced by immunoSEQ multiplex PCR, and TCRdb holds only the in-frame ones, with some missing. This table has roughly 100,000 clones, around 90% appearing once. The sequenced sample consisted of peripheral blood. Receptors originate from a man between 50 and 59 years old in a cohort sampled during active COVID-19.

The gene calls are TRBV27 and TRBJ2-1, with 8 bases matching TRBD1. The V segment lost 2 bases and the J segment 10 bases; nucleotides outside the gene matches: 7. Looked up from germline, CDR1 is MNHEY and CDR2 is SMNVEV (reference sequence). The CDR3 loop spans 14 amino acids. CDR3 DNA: TGTGCCAGCAGTTTAAGTGAGACAGGGGACGAGCAGTTCTTC. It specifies CASSLSETGDEQFF.

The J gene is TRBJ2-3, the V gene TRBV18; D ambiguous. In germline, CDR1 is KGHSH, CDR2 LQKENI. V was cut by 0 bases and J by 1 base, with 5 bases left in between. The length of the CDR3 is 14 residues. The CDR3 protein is CASSPPTRTDTQYF. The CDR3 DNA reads TGTGCCAGCTCACCACCGACACGCACAGATACGCAGTATTTT.

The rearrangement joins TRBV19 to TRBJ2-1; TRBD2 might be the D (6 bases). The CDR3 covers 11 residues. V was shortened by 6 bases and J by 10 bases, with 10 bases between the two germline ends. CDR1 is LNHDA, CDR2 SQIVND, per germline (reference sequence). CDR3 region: CASSRDLEQFF. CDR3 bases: TGTGCCAGTAGCAGGGACTTGGAGCAGTTCTTC.

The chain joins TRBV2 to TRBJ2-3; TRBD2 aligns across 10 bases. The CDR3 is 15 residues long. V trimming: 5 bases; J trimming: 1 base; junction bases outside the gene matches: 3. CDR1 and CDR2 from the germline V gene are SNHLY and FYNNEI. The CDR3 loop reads CASSQLAGGTDTQYF. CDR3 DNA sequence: TGTGCCAGCAGTCAGCTAGCGGGGGGCACAGATACGCAGTATTTT.

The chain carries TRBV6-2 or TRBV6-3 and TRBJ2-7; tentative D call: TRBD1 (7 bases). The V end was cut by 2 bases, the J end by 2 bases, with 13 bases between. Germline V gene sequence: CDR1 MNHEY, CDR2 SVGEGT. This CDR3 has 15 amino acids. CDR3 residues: CASSYPTGEAYEQYF. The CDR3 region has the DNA TGTGCCAGCAGTTACCCCACAGGGGAGGCCTACGAGCAGTACTTC.

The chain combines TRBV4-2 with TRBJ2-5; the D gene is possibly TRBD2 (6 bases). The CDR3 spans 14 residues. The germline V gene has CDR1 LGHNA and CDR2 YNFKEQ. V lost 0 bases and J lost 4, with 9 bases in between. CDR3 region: CASSQDLRGETQYF. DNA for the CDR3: TGTGCCAGCAGCCAAGATCTGCGGGGAGAGACCCAGTACTTC.

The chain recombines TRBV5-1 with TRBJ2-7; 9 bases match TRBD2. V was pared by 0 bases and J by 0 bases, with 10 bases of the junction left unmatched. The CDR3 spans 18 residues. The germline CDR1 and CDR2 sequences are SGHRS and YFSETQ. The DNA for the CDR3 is TGCGCCAGCAGCTTGGAAGGTAGCGGGGGCTCGGTCTCCTACGAGCAGTACGTC. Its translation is CASSLEGSGGSVSYEQYV.

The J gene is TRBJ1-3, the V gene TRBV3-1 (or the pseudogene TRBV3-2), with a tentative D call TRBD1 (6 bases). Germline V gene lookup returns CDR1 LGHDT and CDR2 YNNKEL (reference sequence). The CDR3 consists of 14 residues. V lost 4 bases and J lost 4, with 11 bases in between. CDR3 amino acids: CASSRTGTGNTIYF. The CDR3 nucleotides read TGTGCCAGCAGCCGAACAGGGACAGGAAACACCATATATTTT.